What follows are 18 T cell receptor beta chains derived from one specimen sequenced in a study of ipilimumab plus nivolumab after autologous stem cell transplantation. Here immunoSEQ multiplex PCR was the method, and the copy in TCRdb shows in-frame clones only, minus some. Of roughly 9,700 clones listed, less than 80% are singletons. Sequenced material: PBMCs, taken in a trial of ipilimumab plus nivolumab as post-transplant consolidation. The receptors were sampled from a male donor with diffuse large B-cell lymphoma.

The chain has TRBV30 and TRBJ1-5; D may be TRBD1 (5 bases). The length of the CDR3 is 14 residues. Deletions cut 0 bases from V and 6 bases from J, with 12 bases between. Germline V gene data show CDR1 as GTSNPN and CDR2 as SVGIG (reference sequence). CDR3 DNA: TGTGCCTGGAGTGTAGGCAGGGTCGGTCAGCCCCAGCATTTT. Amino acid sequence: CAWSVGRVGQPQHF.

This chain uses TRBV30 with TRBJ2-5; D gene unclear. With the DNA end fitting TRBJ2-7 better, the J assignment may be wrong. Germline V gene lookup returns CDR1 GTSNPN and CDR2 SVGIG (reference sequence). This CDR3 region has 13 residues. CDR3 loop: CAWRERGLYEQYF. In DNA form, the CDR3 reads TGTGCCTGGAGGGAGAGAGGCCTCTACGAGCAGTACTTC.

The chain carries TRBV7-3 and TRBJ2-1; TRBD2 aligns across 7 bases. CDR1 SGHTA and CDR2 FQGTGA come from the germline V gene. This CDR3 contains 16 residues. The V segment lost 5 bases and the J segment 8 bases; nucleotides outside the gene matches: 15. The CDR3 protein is CASSPDRRSGADEQFF. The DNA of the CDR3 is TGTGCCAGCAGCCCAGACCGTAGGAGCGGGGCCGATGAGCAGTTCTTC.

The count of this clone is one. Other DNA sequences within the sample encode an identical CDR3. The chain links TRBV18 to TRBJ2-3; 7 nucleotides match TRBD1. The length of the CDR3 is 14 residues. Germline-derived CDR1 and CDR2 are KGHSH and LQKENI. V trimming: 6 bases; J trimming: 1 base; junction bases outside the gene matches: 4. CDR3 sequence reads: CASSPGQGTDTQYF. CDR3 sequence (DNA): TGTGCCAGCTCTCCCGGACAGGGCACAGATACGCAGTATTTT.

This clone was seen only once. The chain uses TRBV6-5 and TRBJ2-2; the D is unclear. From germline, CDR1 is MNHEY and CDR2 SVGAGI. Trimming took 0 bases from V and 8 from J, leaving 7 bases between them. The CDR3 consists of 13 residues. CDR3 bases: TGTGCCAGCAGTTACTCGAGTATGGGGGAGCTGTTTTTT. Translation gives CASSYSSMGELFF.

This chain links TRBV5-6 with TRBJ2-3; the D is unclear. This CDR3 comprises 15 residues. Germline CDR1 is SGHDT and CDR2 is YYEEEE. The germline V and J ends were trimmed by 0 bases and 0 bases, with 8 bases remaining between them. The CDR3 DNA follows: TGTGCCAGCAGCTTGGTTGGCGCTAGCACAGATACGCAGTATTTT. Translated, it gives CASSLVGASTDTQYF.

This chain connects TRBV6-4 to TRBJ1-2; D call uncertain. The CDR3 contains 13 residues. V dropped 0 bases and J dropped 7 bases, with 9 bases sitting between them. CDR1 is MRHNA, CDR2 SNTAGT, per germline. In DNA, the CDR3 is TGTGCCAGCAGTGACTCAGGGATCGGTGGCTACACCTTC. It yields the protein CASSDSGIGGYTF.

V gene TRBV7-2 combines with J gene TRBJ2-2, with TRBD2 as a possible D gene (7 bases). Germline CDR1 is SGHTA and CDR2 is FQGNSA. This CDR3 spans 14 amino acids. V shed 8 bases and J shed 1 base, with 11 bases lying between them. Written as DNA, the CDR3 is TGTGCCAGCTCGGGGGGCCTGAACACCGGGGAGCTGTTTTTT. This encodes CASSGGLNTGELFF.

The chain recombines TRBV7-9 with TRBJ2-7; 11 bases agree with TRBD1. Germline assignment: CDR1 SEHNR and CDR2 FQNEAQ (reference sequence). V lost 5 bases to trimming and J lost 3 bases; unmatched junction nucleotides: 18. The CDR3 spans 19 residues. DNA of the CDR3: TGTGCCAGCAGCACTGGGACAGGGGGTGAGGATAGTTTACTCTACGAGCAGTACTTC. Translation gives CASSTGTGGEDSLLYEQYF.

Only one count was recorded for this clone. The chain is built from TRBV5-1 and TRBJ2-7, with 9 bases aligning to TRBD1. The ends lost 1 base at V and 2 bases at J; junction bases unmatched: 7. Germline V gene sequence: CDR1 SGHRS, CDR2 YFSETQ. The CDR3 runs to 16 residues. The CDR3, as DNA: TGCGCCAGCAGCTTGACCGGGACAGGGCGAACCTACGAGCAGTACTTC. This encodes CASSLTGTGRTYEQYF.

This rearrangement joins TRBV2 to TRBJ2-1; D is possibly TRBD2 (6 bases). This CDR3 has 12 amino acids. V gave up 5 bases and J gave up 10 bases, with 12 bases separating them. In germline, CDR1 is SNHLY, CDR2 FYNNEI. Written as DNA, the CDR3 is TGTGCCAGCAGTCCCGTGGAGGGGGAGCAGTTCTTC. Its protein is CASSPVEGEQFF.

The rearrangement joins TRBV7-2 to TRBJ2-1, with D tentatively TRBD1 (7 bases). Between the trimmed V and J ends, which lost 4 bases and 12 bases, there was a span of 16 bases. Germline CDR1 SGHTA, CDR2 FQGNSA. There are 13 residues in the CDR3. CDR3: CASSWGLPGGQFF. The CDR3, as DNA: TGTGCCAGCAGCTGGGGACTGCCAGGGGGGCAGTTCTTC. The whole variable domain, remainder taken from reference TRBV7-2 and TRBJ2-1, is GAGVSQSPSNKVTEKGKDVELRCDPISGHTALYWYRQSLGQGLEFLIYFQGNSAPDKSGLPSDRFSAERTGGSVSTLTIQRTQQEDSAVYLCASSWGLPGGQFFGPGTRLTVL.

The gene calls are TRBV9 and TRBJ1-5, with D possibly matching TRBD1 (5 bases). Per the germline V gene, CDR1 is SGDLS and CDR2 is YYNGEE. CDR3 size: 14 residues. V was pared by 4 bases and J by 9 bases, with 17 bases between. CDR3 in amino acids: CASSPGTGNGPQHF. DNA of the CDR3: TGTGCCAGCAGCCCCGGGACTGGCAACGGGCCCCAGCATTTT. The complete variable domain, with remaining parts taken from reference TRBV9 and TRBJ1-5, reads DSGVTQTPKHLITATGQRVTLRCSPRSGDLSVYWYQQSLDQGLQFLIQYYNGEERAKGNILERFSAQQFPDLHSELNLSSLELGDSALYFCASSPGTGNGPQHFGDGTRLSIL.

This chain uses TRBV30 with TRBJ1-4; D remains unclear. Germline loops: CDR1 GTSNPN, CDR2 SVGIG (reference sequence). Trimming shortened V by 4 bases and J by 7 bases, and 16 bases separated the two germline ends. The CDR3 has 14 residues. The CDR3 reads CAWTLSGGGEKLFF. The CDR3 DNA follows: TGTGCCTGGACACTCAGTGGAGGAGGTGAAAAACTGTTTTTT.

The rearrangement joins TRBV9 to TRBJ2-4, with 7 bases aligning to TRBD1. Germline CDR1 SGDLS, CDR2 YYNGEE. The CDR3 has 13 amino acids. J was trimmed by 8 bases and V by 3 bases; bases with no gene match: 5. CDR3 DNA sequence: TGTGCCAGCAGCGAGAGACAGGGAGACATTCAGTACTTC. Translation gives CASSERQGDIQYF. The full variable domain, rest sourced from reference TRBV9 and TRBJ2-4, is DSGVTQTPKHLITATGQRVTLRCSPRSGDLSVYWYQQSLDQGLQFLIQYYNGEERAKGNILERFSAQQFPDLHSELNLSSLELGDSALYFCASSERQGDIQYFGAGTRLSVL.

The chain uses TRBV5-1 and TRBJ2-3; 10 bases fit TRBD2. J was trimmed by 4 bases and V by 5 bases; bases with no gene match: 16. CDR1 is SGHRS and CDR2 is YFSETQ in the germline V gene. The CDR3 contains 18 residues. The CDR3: CASSQRLAGVPRPDTQYF. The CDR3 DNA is TGCGCCAGCAGTCAACGTCTAGCGGGGGTCCCCCGACCAGATACGCAGTATTTT.

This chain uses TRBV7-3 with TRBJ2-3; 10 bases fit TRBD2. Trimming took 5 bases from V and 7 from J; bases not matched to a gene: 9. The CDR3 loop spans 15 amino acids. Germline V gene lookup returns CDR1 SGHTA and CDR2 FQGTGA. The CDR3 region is CASSPNSGGPYTQYF. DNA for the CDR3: TGTGCCAGCAGCCCGAATAGCGGGGGGCCTTATACGCAGTATTTT.

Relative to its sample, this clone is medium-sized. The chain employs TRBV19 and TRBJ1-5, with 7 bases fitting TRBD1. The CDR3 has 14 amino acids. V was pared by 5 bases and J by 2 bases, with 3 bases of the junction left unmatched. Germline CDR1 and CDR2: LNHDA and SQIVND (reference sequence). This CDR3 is CASSETGGNQPQHF. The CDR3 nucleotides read TGTGCCAGTAGTGAAACAGGGGGCAATCAGCCCCAGCATTTT.